A single sample is the source of the 13 T cell receptor beta chains below, sequenced in a study of cytomegalovirus exposure and HLA in healthy donors. Amplification used 60 Vbeta primers and 13 Jbeta primers. Sequenced by immunoSEQ multiplex PCR; TCRdb stores in-frame clones only, minus some. This sample yields 150,000 or so clones, of which 82% are seen a single time; about 1.5% belongs to the top ten. Input material: PBMCs. Receptor source: a male donor in good health and CMV-seronegative.

The rearrangement joins TRBV19 to TRBJ2-1, with 11 nucleotides matching TRBD2. V gave up 3 bases and J gave up 6 bases; unmatched junction bases: 13. The CDR3 spans 18 residues. The germline V gene encodes CDR1 LNHDA and CDR2 SQIVND (reference sequence). This CDR3 reads CASSMGRVGLAGSNEQFF. CDR3 bases: TGTGCCAGTAGTATGGGGAGGGTTGGACTAGCGGGTTCCAATGAGCAGTTCTTC.

The chain employs TRBV9 and TRBJ2-5; TRBD2 agrees at 8 bases. The DNA end is a closer match to TRBJ2-7, so the J assignment may be wrong. Per germline, CDR1 SGDLS and CDR2 YYNGEE. This CDR3 spans 15 amino acids. DNA of the CDR3: TGTGCCAGCAGCGTCCGAGCGGGAGCCCCCTACGAGCAGTACTTC. Encoded protein: CASSVRAGAPYEQYF.

The V call is TRBV9, the J call TRBJ2-2; 10 positions match TRBD1. This CDR3 comprises 17 residues. Trimming took 0 bases from V and 5 from J; bases not matched to a gene: 7. Germline V lookup: CDR1 SGDLS, CDR2 YYNGEE. The CDR3 DNA reads as TGTGCCAGCAGCGTAGTGGTCGGGACAGGGGCGACCGGGGAGCTGTTTTTT. Its translation is CASSVVVGTGATGELFF.

The V and J genes are TRBV5-6 and TRBJ2-2; TRBD1 matches 8 bases. The CDR3 totals 16 residues. Unmatched junction bases numbered 5, after V lost 4 bases and J lost 0 bases. The germline CDR1 and CDR2 sequences are SGHDT and YYEEEE. The CDR3 loop is CASSRQQGANTGELFF. CDR3 nucleotide sequence: TGTGCCAGCAGCCGTCAACAGGGGGCGAACACCGGGGAGCTGTTTTTT.

The chain links TRBV7-2 to TRBJ2-1; unclear D gene. The CDR3 covers 15 residues. CDR1 SGHTA and CDR2 FQGNSA come from the germline V gene. Trimming took 2 bases from V and 2 from J, leaving 10 bases between them. CDR3: CASSLRAKTYNEQFF. The CDR3, as DNA: TGTGCCAGCAGCTTACGAGCGAAGACCTACAATGAGCAGTTCTTC.

This chain uses TRBV10-3 with TRBJ1-5, with 11 bases fitting TRBD1. After removal of 10 bases from V and 5 bases from J, the junction contained 7 bases not matched to a gene. This CDR3 has 14 residues. Per the germline V gene, CDR1 is ENHRY and CDR2 is SYGVKD. The CDR3 here is CATSGTGGHQPQHF. The CDR3 nucleotides read TGTGCCACTTCCGGGACAGGGGGGCATCAGCCCCAGCATTTT.

The chain couples TRBV5-1 to TRBJ2-3; D is possibly TRBD2 (6 bases). The CDR3 is made up of 16 amino acids. Trimming took off 4 bases at V and 2 bases at J, with 17 bases between the two ends. CDR1 is SGHRS and CDR2 is YFSETQ in the germline V gene. In nucleotides, the CDR3 is TGCGCCAGCAGCACCGGGGGAGCGGAAAACACAGATACGCAGTATTTT. Its translation: CASSTGGAENTDTQYF.

The chain uses TRBV6-5 and TRBJ2-7; D is possibly TRBD1 (5 bases). This CDR3 comprises 14 residues. Trimming shortened V by 2 bases and J by 5 bases, and 13 bases separated the two germline ends. Germline lookup yields CDR1 MNHEY and CDR2 SVGAGI. The CDR3 coding sequence is TGTGCCAGCAGTTACAGGGCAGGGTACAACGAGCAGTACTTC. The encoded protein is CASSYRAGYNEQYF.

As to this clone: One end of the junction varies from germline; a read error may be responsible. V and J are TRBV7-9 and TRBJ2-2; 8 positions agree with TRBD2. Germline V gene lookup returns CDR1 SEHNR and CDR2 FQNEAQ (reference sequence). The CDR3 runs to 16 residues. This CDR3 is CSSSSRAGGNTGELFF. The CDR3 DNA reads TGTTCCAGCAGCTCCAGGGCGGGAGGGAACACCGGGGAGCTGTTTTTT.

J is TRBJ1-2 and V is TRBV7-2; D possibly corresponds to TRBD1 (6 bases). Germline V gene lookup returns CDR1 SGHTA and CDR2 FQGNSA. V lost 1 base and J lost 6, with 9 bases in between. The CDR3 runs 13 residues. For the CDR3, the DNA is TGTGCCAGCAGCTTAGGGACAGATGATGGCTACACCTTC. It specifies CASSLGTDDGYTF.

V and J are TRBV4-1 and TRBJ1-2, with 9 bases that match TRBD1. After removal of 3 bases from V and 5 bases from J, the junction contained 7 bases not matched to a gene. This CDR3 contains 15 residues. CDR1 is MGHRA, CDR2 YSYEKL, per germline. DNA of the CDR3: TGCGCCAGCAGCCACTCCGTGACAGGGGGTTATGGCTACACCTTC. Amino acids: CASSHSVTGGYGYTF.

The chain carries TRBV5-8 and TRBJ1-1; possibly TRBD1 for D (5 bases). The CDR3 consists of 11 residues. The germline CDR1 and CDR2 sequences are SGHTS and YDEGEE. V was cut by 5 bases and J by 7 bases, with 9 bases left in between. The CDR3 DNA sequence: TGTGCCAGCAGGTCCACAGGTGAAGCTTTCTTT. It encodes CASRSTGEAFF.

This clone is a singleton in its sample. The chain is built from TRBV6-4 and TRBJ2-7, with TRBD1 matching 8 bases. Germline V gives CDR1 MRHNA, CDR2 SNTAGT. J lost 2 bases, V lost 6 bases, and 9 bases had no gene match. The CDR3 is 15 residues long. The CDR3 loop reads CASRSEQGDAYEQYF. As DNA, the CDR3 is TGTGCCAGCAGGAGTGAACAGGGGGACGCCTACGAGCAGTACTTC.